The sample holds one count of the clone carrying this T cell receptor (beta chain). This entry is derived from a study of blood T cell repertoires in COVID-19. About the study: Whether acute or convalescent, the COVID-19 samples came from the United States, Italy and Spain. T cells, B-cell-depleted T cells, or PBMCs supplied cDNA or gDNA.

Authors' data handling: For nucleated cells, counts were estimated from reference gene primer amplification. Profiling relied on immunoSEQ multiplex PCR, and the TCRdb table lists in-frame clones only, not all of them. V, J and clone size reflect that table, while D and trimming were determined from the DNA. The sample yields approximately 190,000 clones, 80% seen once. Germline CDR1 LGHDT, CDR2 YNNKEL (reference sequence). CDR3 length: 14 amino acids. Trimming took 5 bases from V and 4 from J, leaving 14 bases between them. The receptor was isolated from a man in his 60s with acute or convalescent COVID-19. The sequenced material came from peripheral blood. V usage is TRBV3-1 (or the pseudogene TRBV3-2) and J usage is TRBJ1-2; D perhaps matches TRBD1 (6 bases). The CDR3 DNA reads as TGTGCCAGCAGCAGCCAAAACAGGGTCTATGGCTACACCTTC. Translated: CASSSQNRVYGYTF.